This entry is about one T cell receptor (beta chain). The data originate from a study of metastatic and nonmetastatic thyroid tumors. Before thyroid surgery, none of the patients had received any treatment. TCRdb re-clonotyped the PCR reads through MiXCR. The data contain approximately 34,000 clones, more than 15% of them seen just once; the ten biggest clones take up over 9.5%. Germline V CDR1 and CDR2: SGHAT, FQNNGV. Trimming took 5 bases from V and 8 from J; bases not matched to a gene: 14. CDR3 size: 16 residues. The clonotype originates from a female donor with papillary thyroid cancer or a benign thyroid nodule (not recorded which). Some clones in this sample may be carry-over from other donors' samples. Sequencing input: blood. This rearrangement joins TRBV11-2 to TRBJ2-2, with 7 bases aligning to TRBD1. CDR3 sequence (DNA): TGTGCCAGCAGCACTGCAGGGGGTCTCCACGCGGGGGAGCTGTTTTTT. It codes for CASSTAGGLHAGELFF.